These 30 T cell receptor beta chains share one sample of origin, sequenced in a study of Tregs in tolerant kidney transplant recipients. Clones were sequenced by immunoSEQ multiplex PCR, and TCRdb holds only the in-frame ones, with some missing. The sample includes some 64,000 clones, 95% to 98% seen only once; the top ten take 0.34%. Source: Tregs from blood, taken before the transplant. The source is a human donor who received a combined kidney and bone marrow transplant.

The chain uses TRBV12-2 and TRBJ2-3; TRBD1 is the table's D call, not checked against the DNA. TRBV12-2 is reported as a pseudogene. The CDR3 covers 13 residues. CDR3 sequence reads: CASRFDCRDWVYF. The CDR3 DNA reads TGTGCAAGTCGCTTCGATTGCAGGGATTGGGTGTATTTT.

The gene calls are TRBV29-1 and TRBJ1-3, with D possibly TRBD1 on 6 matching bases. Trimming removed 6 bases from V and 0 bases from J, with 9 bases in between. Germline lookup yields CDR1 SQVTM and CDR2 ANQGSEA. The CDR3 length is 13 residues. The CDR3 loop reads CSVRGGSGNTIYF. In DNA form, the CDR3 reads TGCAGCGTCCGAGGGGGCTCTGGAAACACCATATATTTT.

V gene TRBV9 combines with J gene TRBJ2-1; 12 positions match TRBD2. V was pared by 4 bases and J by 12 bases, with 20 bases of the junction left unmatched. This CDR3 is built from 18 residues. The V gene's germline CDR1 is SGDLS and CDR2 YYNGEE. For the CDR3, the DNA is TGTGCCAGCAGCCCCCGTAGGGAGGGGACTAGCGGGTTTAGTGGGCAGTTCTTC. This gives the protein CASSPRREGTSGFSGQFF.

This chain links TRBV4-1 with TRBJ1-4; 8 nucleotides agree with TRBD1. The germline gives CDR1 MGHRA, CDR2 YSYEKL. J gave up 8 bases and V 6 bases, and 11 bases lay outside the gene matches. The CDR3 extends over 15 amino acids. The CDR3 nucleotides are TGCGCCAGCAGTCGGGAACAGGGGGTCAGGGAAAAACTGTTTTTT. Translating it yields CASSREQGVREKLFF.

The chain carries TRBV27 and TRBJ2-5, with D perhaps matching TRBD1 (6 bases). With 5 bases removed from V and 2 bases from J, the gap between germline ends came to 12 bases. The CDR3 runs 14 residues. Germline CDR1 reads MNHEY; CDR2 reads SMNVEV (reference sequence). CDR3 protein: CASSPIDRQETQYF. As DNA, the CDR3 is TGTGCCAGCAGTCCAATAGACAGGCAAGAGACCCAGTACTTC.

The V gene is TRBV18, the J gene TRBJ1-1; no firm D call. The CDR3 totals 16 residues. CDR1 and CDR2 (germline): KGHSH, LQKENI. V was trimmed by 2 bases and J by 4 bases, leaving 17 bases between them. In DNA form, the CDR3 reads TGTGCCAGCTCACCAGAGGCGCGCGGTGCGGGCACTGAAGCTTTCTTT. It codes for CASSPEARGAGTEAFF.

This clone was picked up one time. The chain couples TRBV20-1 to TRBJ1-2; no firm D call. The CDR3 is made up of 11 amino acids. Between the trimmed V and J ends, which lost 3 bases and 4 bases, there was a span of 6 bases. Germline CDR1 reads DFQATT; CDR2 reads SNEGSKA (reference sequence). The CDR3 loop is CSARSGYGYTF. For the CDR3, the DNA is TGCAGTGCTAGGTCGGGCTATGGCTACACCTTC.

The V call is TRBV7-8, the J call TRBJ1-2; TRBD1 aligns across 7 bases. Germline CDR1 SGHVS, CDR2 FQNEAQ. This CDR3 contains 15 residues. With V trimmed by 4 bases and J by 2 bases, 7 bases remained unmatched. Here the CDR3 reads CASSWSTGLNYGYTF. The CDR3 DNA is TGTGCCAGCAGCTGGTCGACAGGGCTGAACTATGGCTACACCTTC.

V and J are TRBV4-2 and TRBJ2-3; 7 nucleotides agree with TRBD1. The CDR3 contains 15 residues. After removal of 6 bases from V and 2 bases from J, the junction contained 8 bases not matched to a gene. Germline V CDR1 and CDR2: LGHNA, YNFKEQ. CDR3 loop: CASSPTGQFTDTQYF. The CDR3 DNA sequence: TGTGCCAGCAGTCCCACGGGACAGTTCACAGATACGCAGTATTTT.

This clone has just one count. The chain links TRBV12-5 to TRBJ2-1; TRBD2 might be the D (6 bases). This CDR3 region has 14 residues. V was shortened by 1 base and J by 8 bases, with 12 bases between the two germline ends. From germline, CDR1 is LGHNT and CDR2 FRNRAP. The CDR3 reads CASGLGGIADEQFF. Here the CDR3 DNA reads TGTGCTAGTGGTTTGGGAGGAATAGCGGATGAGCAGTTCTTC. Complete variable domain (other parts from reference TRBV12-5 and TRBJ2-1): DARVTQTPRHKVTEMGQEVTMRCQPILGHNTVFWYRQTMMQGLELLAYFRNRAPLDDSGMPKDRFSAEMPDATLATLKIQPSEPRDSAVYFCASGLGGIADEQFFGPGTRLTVL.

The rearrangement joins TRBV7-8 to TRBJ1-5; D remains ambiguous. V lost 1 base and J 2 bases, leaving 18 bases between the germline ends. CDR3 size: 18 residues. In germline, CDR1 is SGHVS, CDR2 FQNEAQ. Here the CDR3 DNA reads TGTGCCAGCAGCTTAGGCAGGCCCGGGAAGACGGGCAATCAGCCCCAGCATTTT. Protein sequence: CASSLGRPGKTGNQPQHF.

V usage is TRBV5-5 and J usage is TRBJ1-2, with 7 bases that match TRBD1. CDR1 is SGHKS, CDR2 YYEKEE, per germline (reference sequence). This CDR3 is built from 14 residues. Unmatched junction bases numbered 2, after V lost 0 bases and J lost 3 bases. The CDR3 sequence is CASSLAGTDYGYTF. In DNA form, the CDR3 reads TGTGCCAGCAGCTTGGCCGGGACAGACTATGGCTACACCTTC.

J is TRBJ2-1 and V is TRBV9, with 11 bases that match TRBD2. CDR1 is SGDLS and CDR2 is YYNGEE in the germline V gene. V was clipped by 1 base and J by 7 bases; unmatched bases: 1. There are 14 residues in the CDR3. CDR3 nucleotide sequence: TGTGCCAGCAGCGTACCTAGCGGGAGGAATGAGCAGTTCTTC. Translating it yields CASSVPSGRNEQFF.

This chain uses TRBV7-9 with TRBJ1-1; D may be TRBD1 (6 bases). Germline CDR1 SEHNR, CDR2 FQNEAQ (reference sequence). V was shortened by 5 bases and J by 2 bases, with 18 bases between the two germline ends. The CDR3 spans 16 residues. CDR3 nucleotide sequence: TGTGCCAGCAGCCCCAACTTTTCACAGGGAAACACTGAAGCTTTCTTT. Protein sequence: CASSPNFSQGNTEAFF.

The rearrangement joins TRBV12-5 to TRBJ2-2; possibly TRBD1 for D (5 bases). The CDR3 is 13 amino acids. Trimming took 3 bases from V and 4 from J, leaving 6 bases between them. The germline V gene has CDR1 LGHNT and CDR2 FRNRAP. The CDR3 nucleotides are TGTGCTAGTGGTTTAGGGGCCACCGGGGAGCTGTTTTTT. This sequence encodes CASGLGATGELFF.

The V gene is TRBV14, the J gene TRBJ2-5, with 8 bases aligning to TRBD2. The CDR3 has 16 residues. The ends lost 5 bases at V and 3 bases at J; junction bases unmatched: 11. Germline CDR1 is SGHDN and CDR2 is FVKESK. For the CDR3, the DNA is TGTGCCAGCAGCTTATTAGCGGGATGGGTGGAAGAGACCCAGTACTTC. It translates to CASSLLAGWVEETQYF.

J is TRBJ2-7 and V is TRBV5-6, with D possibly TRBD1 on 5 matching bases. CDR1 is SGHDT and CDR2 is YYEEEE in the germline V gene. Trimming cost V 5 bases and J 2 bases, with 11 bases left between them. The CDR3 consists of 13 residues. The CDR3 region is CASRNRLAYEQYF. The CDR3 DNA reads TGTGCCAGCAGAAACAGGTTGGCCTACGAGCAGTACTTC. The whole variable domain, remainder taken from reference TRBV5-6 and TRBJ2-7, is DAGVTQSPTHLIKTRGQQVTLRCSPKSGHDTVSWYQQALGQGPQFIFQYYEEEERQRGNFPDRFSGHQFPNYSSELNVNALLLGDSALYLCASRNRLAYEQYFGPGTRLTVT.

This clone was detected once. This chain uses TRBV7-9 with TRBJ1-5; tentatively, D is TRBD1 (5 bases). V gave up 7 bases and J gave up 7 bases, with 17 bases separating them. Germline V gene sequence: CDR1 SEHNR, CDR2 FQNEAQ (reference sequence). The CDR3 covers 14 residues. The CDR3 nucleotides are TGTGCCAGCACCACCGCAGGGAACATACAGCCCCAGCATTTT. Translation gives CASTTAGNIQPQHF.

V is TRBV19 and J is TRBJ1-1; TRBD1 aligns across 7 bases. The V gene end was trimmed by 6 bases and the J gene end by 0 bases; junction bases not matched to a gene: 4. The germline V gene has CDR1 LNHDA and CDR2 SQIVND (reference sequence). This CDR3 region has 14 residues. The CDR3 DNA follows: TGTGCCAGTAGATTCGACAGGGTGAACACTGAAGCTTTCTTT. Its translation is CASRFDRVNTEAFF.

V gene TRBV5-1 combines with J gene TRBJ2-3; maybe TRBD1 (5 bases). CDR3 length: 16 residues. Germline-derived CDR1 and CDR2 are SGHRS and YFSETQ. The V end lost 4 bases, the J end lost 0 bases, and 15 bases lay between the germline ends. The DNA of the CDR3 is TGCGCCAGCAGCCTGCAGGGCTTCGGAAGCACAGATACGCAGTATTTT. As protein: CASSLQGFGSTDTQYF.

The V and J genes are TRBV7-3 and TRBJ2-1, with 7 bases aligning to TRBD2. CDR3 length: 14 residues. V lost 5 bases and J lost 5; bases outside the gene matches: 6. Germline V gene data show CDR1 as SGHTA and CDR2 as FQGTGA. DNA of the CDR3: TGTGCCAGCAGCCGGTCGGGACTAAACAATGAGCAGTTCTTC. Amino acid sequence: CASSRSGLNNEQFF.

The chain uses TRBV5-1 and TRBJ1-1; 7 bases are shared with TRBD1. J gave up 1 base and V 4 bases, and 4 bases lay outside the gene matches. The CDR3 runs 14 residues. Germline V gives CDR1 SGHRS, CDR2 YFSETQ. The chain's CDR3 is CASSPWTGNTEAFF. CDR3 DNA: TGCGCCAGCAGCCCCTGGACAGGGAACACTGAAGCTTTCTTT.

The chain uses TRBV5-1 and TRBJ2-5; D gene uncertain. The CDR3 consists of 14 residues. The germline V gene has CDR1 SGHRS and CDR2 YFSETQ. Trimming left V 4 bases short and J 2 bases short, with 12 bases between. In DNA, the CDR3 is TGCGCCAGCAGCCCCACCGCCACACAAGAGACCCAGTACTTC. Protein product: CASSPTATQETQYF.

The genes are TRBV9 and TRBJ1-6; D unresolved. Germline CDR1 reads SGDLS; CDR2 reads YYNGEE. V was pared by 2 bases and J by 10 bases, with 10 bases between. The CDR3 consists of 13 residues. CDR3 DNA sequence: TGTGCCAGCAGCGTCGCGAGGGAGTCACCCCTCCACTTT. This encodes CASSVARESPLHF.

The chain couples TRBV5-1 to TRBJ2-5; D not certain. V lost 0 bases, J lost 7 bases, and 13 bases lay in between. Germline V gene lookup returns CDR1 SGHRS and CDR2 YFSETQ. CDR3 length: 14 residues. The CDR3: CASSLASSDSTQYF. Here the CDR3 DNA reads TGCGCCAGCAGCTTGGCCAGCAGCGATTCGACCCAGTACTTC.

The CDR3 sequence: CASRTGARYGYTF. The CDR3 bases are TGTGCCAGCAGAACAGGGGCCCGCTATGGCTACACCTTC. The gene calls are TRBV6-4 and TRBJ1-2; TRBD1 matches 7 bases. The CDR3 contains 13 residues. Germline assignment: CDR1 MRHNA and CDR2 SNTAGT. V lost 6 bases to trimming and J lost 4 bases; unmatched junction nucleotides: 5.

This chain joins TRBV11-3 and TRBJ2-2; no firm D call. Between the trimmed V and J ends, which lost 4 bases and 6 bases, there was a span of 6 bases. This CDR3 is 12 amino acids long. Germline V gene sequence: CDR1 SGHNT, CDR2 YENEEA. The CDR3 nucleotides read TGTGCCAGCAGCTACTCCCCCGGGGAGCTGTTTTTT. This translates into CASSYSPGELFF.

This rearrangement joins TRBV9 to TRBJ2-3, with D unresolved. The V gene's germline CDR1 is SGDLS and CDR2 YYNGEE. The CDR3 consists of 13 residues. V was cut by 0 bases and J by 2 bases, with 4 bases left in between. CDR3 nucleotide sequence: TGTGCCAGCAGCGTAGTAAACACAGATACGCAGTATTTT. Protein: CASSVVNTDTQYF.

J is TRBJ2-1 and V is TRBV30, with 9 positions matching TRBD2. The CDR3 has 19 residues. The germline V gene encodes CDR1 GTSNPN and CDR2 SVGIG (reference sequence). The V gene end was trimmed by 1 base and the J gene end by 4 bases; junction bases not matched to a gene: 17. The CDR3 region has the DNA TGTGCCTGGAGTGCAACGACCCGATTTAGCGGGGGCCGTTACAATGAGCAGTTCTTC. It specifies CAWSATTRFSGGRYNEQFF.

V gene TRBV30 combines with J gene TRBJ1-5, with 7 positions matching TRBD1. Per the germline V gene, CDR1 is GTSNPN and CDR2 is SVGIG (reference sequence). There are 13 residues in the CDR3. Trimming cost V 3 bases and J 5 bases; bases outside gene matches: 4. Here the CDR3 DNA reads TGTGCCTGGAGGGCAGGGGGACATCAGCCCCAGCATTTT. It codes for CAWRAGGHQPQHF.